A selection of T cell receptor beta chains follows, all from one sample in a study of graft-versus-host responses after intestinal transplantation. The method was immunoSEQ multiplex PCR; TCRdb's version includes in-frame clones alone and lacks a portion of them. Of roughly 120,000 clones listed, around 95% are singletons. Their target antigens are unknown. Sample: unstimulated CD8+ T cells sorted from spleen or lymph node cells, taken before intestinal transplant. These receptors were taken from a human donor who received an intestinal transplant. CDR3s include the opening cysteine and the closing phenylalanine or tryptophan. Each record gives: D gene, J gene, clone size, V gene, CDR3 DNA, CDR3 protein. A D gene is named only where the DNA matches it firmly. Expanded clones get a size class; other rows say once, few or many, or leave the size out.

d_call: .; j_call: TRBJ2-7; clone_size: .; v_call: TRBV27; cdr3_nt: TGTGCCAGCAGTCCATCCAGGGGCAGGGTTTACGAGCAGTACTTC; cdr3_aa: CASSPSRGRVYEQYF
d_call: .; j_call: TRBJ2-1; clone_size: .; v_call: TRBV9; cdr3_nt: TGTGCCAGCAGCGTAGGAAGGTCGGAGAACTACAATGAGCAGTTCTTC; cdr3_aa: CASSVGRSENYNEQFF
d_call: .; j_call: TRBJ1-5; clone_size: .; v_call: TRBV28; cdr3_nt: TGTGCCAGCAGTGCAGGGGCAGGTCAGCCCCAGCATTTT; cdr3_aa: CASSAGAGQPQHF
d_call: .; j_call: TRBJ1-4; clone_size: .; v_call: TRBV27; cdr3_nt: TGTGCCAGCAGTTTTCTTGGAACTAATGAAAAACTGTTTTTT; cdr3_aa: CASSFLGTNEKLFF
d_call: .; j_call: TRBJ1-2; clone_size: .; v_call: TRBV4-1; cdr3_nt: TGCGCCAGCGGGACGGGGCGAAATGGCTACACCTTC; cdr3_aa: CASGTGRNGYTF
d_call: TRBD1; j_call: TRBJ2-7; clone_size: .; v_call: TRBV25-1; cdr3_nt: TGTGCCAGCAGTGCGGGACAGGGCCCCTACGAGCAGTACTTC; cdr3_aa: CASSAGQGPYEQYF
d_call: .; j_call: TRBJ2-6; clone_size: .; v_call: TRBV18; cdr3_nt: TGTGCCAGCTCAGAAGGCTCAGGAGCCGGCTCTGGGGCCAACGTCCTGACTTTC; cdr3_aa: CASSEGSGAGSGANVLTF
d_call: .; j_call: TRBJ2-2; clone_size: .; v_call: TRBV6-5; cdr3_nt: TGTGCCATCAATGGCGGCTCGAACACCGGGGAGCTGTTTTTT; cdr3_aa: CAINGGSNTGELFF
d_call: .; j_call: TRBJ2-2; clone_size: .; v_call: TRBV9; cdr3_nt: TGTGCCAGCAGCGTAGGGGGCAGGAACACCGGGGAGCTGTTTTTT; cdr3_aa: CASSVGGRNTGELFF
d_call: .; j_call: TRBJ1-5; clone_size: .; v_call: TRBV10-2; cdr3_nt: TGCGCCAGCAGTGTACAGGGAGGCAATCAGCCCCAGCATTTT; cdr3_aa: CASSVQGGNQPQHF
d_call: .; j_call: TRBJ2-3; clone_size: once; v_call: TRBV5-1; cdr3_nt: TGCGCCAGCAGCCGCACGGAGGTAGTCCCAGATACGCAGTATTTT; cdr3_aa: CASSRTEVVPDTQYF
d_call: .; j_call: TRBJ2-7; clone_size: .; v_call: TRBV2; cdr3_nt: TGTGCCAGCAAGGACGGAACCTTGTACGAGCAGTACTTC; cdr3_aa: CASKDGTLYEQYF
d_call: .; j_call: TRBJ2-1; clone_size: once; v_call: TRBV27; cdr3_nt: TGTGCCAGCAGTCCCGGGACACACAATGAGCAGTTCTTC; cdr3_aa: CASSPGTHNEQFF
d_call: .; j_call: TRBJ2-7; clone_size: .; v_call: TRBV6-5; cdr3_nt: TGTGCCAGCAGTTACGGACAGCTGGACTCCTACGAGCAGTACTTC; cdr3_aa: CASSYGQLDSYEQYF
d_call: TRBD1; j_call: TRBJ2-5; clone_size: .; v_call: TRBV6-5; cdr3_nt: TGTGCCAGCAGGAACAGGGGTTTAAGGGAGACCCAGTACTTC; cdr3_aa: CASRNRGLRETQYF
d_call: .; j_call: TRBJ2-7; clone_size: few; v_call: TRBV11-2; cdr3_nt: TGTGCCAGCAGCTTAGCGGGACGCTCCTACGAGCAGTACTTC; cdr3_aa: CASSLAGRSYEQYF
d_call: TRBD1; j_call: TRBJ1-5; clone_size: .; v_call: TRBV2; cdr3_nt: TGTGCCAGCAGTGTCCAGACAGGGGTCCGAGAACAGCCCCAGCATTTT; cdr3_aa: CASSVQTGVREQPQHF
d_call: .; j_call: TRBJ2-1; clone_size: once; v_call: TRBV30; cdr3_nt: TGTGCCGGGAGAGAGAATGAGCAGTTCTTC; cdr3_aa: CAGRENEQFF
d_call: TRBD2; j_call: TRBJ2-7; clone_size: .; v_call: TRBV30; cdr3_nt: TGTGCCTGGGTGGGACTAGCGGGAGCGTCAAACTACGAGCAGTACTTC; cdr3_aa: CAWVGLAGASNYEQYF
d_call: .; j_call: TRBJ2-7; clone_size: .; v_call: TRBV30; cdr3_nt: TGTGCCTGGAGTGGAGTCGCCTACGAGCAGTACTTC; cdr3_aa: CAWSGVAYEQYF
d_call: .; j_call: TRBJ1-1; clone_size: .; v_call: TRBV29-1; cdr3_nt: TGCAGCGTTGGGCCCACCGAGAACACTGAAGCTTTCTTT; cdr3_aa: CSVGPTENTEAFF
d_call: TRBD2; j_call: TRBJ2-7; clone_size: .; v_call: TRBV7-2; cdr3_nt: TGTGCCAGCAGCTTCCTAGCGGGAACTGCCTACGAGCAGTACTTC; cdr3_aa: CASSFLAGTAYEQYF
d_call: .; j_call: TRBJ2-7; clone_size: .; v_call: TRBV27; cdr3_nt: TGTGCCAGTTACTCGCGGGACACCATCAGAGAGCAGTACTTC; cdr3_aa: CASYSRDTIREQYF
d_call: .; j_call: TRBJ1-1; clone_size: .; v_call: TRBV6-5; cdr3_nt: TGTGCCAGCAGTTATAACGGGGGCACTGAAGCTTTCTTT; cdr3_aa: CASSYNGGTEAFF
d_call: TRBD1; j_call: TRBJ2-1; clone_size: .; v_call: TRBV29-1; cdr3_nt: TGCAGCGTGGAGACAGGGGCAGACTACAATGAGCAGTTCTTC; cdr3_aa: CSVETGADYNEQFF
d_call: TRBD2; j_call: TRBJ2-1; clone_size: .; v_call: TRBV19; cdr3_nt: TGTGCCAGTAGTATAACGGGAGGGTCCTACAATGAGCAGTTCTTC; cdr3_aa: CASSITGGSYNEQFF
d_call: .; j_call: TRBJ2-7; clone_size: .; v_call: TRBV7-3; cdr3_nt: TGTGCCAGCAGCTTAGGTCCGGGAGAGGGATACGAGCAGTACTTC; cdr3_aa: CASSLGPGEGYEQYF
d_call: .; j_call: TRBJ1-1; clone_size: .; v_call: TRBV7-9; cdr3_nt: TGTGCCAGCAGCTTCAGAGGGGAGATGAACACTGAAGCTTTCTTT; cdr3_aa: CASSFRGEMNTEAFF
d_call: .; j_call: TRBJ2-3; clone_size: .; v_call: TRBV7-3; cdr3_nt: TGTGCCAGCAGCTTAACTGCGATTCGGGAGACAGATACGCAGTATTTT; cdr3_aa: CASSLTAIRETDTQYF
d_call: .; j_call: TRBJ1-2; clone_size: once; v_call: TRBV30; cdr3_nt: TGTGCCTGGACCTTCGGGGGAGGGTATGGCTACACCTTC; cdr3_aa: CAWTFGGGYGYTF
d_call: .; j_call: TRBJ1-1; clone_size: few; v_call: TRBV6-1; cdr3_nt: TGTGCCAGCAGTGAAGCGTTCATCCTGAACACTGAAGCTTTCTTT; cdr3_aa: CASSEAFILNTEAFF
d_call: .; j_call: TRBJ1-3; clone_size: once; v_call: TRBV2; cdr3_nt: TGTGCCAGCAGGCCGGACAGCTCTGGAAACACCATATATTTT; cdr3_aa: CASRPDSSGNTIYF
d_call: .; j_call: TRBJ1-1; clone_size: .; v_call: TRBV21-1; cdr3_nt: TGTGCCAGCAGCAAAGGACAGGGTTGTACTGAAGCTTTCTTT; cdr3_aa: CASSKGQGCTEAFF
d_call: .; j_call: TRBJ1-5; clone_size: .; v_call: TRBV4-1; cdr3_nt: TGCGCCAGCAGCCAAGGGGCGGCCGGCAATCAGCCCCAGCATTTT; cdr3_aa: CASSQGAAGNQPQHF
d_call: TRBD1; j_call: TRBJ1-4; clone_size: .; v_call: TRBV11-1; cdr3_nt: TGTGCCAGCAGCTTAAAACGGACAGGCTTCGGAAAACTGTTTTTT; cdr3_aa: CASSLKRTGFGKLFF
d_call: .; j_call: TRBJ1-5; clone_size: .; v_call: TRBV5-1; cdr3_nt: TGCGCCAGCAGCACAGGGTACAATCAGCCCCAGCATTTT; cdr3_aa: CASSTGYNQPQHF
d_call: .; j_call: TRBJ2-2; clone_size: once; v_call: TRBV19; cdr3_nt: TGTGCCAGTAGTATTGGATATCGGGAGCTGTTTTTT; cdr3_aa: CASSIGYRELFF
d_call: .; j_call: TRBJ1-1; clone_size: .; v_call: TRBV4-1; cdr3_nt: TGCGCCAGCAGCCAAGAAAATAGTCCTGAAGCTTTCTTT; cdr3_aa: CASSQENSPEAFF
d_call: TRBD1; j_call: TRBJ2-1; clone_size: .; v_call: TRBV13; cdr3_nt: TGTGCCAGCAGCCTGGGACAGGGGGCTTATGAGCAGTTCTTC; cdr3_aa: CASSLGQGAYEQFF
d_call: .; j_call: TRBJ2-1; clone_size: once; v_call: TRBV13; cdr3_nt: TGTGCCAGCAGCCGTTGGGGGGAAGGAGTAAATGAGCAGTTCTTC; cdr3_aa: CASSRWGEGVNEQFF
d_call: .; j_call: TRBJ1-2; clone_size: .; v_call: TRBV7-9; cdr3_nt: TGTGCCAGCAGCTACACAGGAGCTACTAACTATGGCTACACCTTC; cdr3_aa: CASSYTGATNYGYTF
d_call: TRBD2; j_call: TRBJ2-7; clone_size: .; v_call: TRBV6-6; cdr3_nt: TGTGTCGCCACCCGGGGACTAGCGGGAGTGAGCGAGCAGTACTTC; cdr3_aa: CVATRGLAGVSEQYF
d_call: TRBD1; j_call: TRBJ1-1; clone_size: .; v_call: TRBV29-1; cdr3_nt: TGCAGCGTTTTCGACTGGGACAGGGTAAACACTGAAGCTTTCTTT; cdr3_aa: CSVFDWDRVNTEAFF
d_call: .; j_call: TRBJ2-1; clone_size: .; v_call: TRBV7-9; cdr3_nt: TGTGCCAGCAGCCCGAAATCAGTGGGGAGGAATGAGCAGTTCTTC; cdr3_aa: CASSPKSVGRNEQFF
d_call: .; j_call: TRBJ1-5; clone_size: .; v_call: TRBV2; cdr3_nt: TGTGCCAGCAGTGAAGGGGCGAGCAATCAGCCCCAGCATTTT; cdr3_aa: CASSEGASNQPQHF
d_call: .; j_call: TRBJ2-1; clone_size: .; v_call: TRBV14; cdr3_nt: TGTGTCAGCAGCCAAGAAGTAGGTCTGCACTACAATGAGCAGTTCTTC; cdr3_aa: CVSSQEVGLHYNEQFF
d_call: .; j_call: TRBJ1-2; clone_size: .; v_call: TRBV7-6; cdr3_nt: TGTGCCAGCAGCTTCCGACCGGGCTATGGCTACACCTTC; cdr3_aa: CASSFRPGYGYTF
d_call: .; j_call: TRBJ1-1; clone_size: .; v_call: TRBV27; cdr3_nt: TGTGCCAGCAGTCCCAGCGGGAGTAGGGTTACTGAAGCTTTCTTT; cdr3_aa: CASSPSGSRVTEAFF
d_call: .; j_call: TRBJ2-1; clone_size: .; v_call: TRBV11-2; cdr3_nt: TGTGCCAGCAGCTTAGGGGTTTTTTCTGAGCAGTTCTTC; cdr3_aa: CASSLGVFSEQFF